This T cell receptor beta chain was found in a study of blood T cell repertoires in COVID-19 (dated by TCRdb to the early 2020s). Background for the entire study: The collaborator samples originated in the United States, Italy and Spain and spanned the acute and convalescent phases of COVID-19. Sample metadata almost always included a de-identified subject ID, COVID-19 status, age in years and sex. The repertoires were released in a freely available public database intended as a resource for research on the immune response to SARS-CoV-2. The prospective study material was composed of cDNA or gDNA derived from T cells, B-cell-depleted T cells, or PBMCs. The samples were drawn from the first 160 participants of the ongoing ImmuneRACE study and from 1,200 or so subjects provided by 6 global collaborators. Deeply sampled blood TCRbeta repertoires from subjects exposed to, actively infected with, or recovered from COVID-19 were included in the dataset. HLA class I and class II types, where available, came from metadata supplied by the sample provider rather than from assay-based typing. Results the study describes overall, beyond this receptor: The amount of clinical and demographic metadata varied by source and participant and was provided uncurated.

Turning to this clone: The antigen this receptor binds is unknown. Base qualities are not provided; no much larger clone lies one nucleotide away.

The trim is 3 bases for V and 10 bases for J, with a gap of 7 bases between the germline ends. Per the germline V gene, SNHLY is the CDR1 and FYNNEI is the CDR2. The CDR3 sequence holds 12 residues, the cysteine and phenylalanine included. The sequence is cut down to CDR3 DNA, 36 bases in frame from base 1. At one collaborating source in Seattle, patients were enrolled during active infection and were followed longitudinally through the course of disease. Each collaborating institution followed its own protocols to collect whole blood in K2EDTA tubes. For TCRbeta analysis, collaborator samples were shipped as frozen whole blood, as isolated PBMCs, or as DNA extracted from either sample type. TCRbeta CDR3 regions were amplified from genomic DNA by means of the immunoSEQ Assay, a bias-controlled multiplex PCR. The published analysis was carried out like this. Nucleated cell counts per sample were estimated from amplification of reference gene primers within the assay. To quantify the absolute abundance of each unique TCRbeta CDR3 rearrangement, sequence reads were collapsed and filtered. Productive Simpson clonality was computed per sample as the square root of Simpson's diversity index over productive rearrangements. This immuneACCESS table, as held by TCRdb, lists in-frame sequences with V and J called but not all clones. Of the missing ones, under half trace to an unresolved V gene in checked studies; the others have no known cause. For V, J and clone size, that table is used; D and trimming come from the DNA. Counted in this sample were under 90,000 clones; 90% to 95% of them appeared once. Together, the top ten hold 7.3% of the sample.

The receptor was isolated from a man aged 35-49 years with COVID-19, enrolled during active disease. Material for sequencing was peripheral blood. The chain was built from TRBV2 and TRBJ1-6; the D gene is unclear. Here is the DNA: TGTGCCAGCAGTGAGGAGAGGTCACCCCTCCACTTT. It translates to CASSEERSPLHF. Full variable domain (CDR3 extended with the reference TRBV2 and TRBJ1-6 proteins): EPEVTQTPSHQVTQMGQEVILRCVPISNHLYFYWYRQILGQKVEFLVSFYNNEISEKSEIFDDQFSVERPDGSNFTLKIRSTKLEDSAMYFCASSEERSPLHFGNGTRLTVT.